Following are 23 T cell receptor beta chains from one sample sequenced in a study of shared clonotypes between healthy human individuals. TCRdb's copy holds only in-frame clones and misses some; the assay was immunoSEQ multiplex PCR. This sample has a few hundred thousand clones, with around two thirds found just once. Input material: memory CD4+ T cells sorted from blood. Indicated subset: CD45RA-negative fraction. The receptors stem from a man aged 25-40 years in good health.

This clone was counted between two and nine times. CDR3 DNA: TGTGCCAGCATTTCAGCTAGCGGGACATCCGAGCAGTACTTC. As protein: CASISASGTSEQYF. This chain joins TRBV6-1 and TRBJ2-7; 9 bases fit TRBD2. The CDR3 is made up of 14 amino acids. The germline V gene encodes CDR1 MNHNS and CDR2 SASEGT. V shed 7 bases, J shed 6 bases, and the junction held 10 bases outside the gene matches.

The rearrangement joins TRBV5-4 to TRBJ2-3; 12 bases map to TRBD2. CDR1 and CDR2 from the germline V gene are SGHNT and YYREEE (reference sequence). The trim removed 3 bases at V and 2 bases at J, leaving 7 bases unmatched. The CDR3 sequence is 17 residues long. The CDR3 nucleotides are TGTGCCAGCAGCTCAGGTCTAGCGGGAGGGCTCACAGATACGCAGTATTTT. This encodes CASSSGLAGGLTDTQYF.

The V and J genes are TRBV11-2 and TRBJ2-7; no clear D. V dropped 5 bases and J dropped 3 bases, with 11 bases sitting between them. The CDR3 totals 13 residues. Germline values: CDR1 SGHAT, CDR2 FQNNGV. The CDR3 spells CASSPGPYYEQYF. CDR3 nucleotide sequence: TGTGCCAGCAGCCCCGGACCTTACTACGAGCAGTACTTC.

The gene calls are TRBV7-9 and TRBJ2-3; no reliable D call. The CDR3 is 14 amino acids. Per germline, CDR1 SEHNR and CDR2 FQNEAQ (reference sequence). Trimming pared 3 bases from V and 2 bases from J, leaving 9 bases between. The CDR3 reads CASSLLSNTDTQYF. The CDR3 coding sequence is TGTGCCAGCAGCTTGTTAAGCAACACAGATACGCAGTATTTT.

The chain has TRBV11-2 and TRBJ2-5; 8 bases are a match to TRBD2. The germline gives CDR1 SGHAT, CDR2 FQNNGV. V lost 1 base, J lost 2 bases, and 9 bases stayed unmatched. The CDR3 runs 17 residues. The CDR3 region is CASSLAGTSLGQETQYF. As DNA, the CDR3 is TGTGCCAGCAGCTTAGCGGGGACTAGTCTAGGTCAAGAGACCCAGTACTTC.

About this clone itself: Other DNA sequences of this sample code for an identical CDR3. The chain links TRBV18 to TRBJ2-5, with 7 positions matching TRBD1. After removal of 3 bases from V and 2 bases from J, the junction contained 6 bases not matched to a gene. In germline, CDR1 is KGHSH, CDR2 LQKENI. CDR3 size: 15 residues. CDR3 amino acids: CASSPRDSSQETQYF. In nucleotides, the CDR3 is TGTGCCAGCTCACCGAGGGACAGCTCACAAGAGACCCAGTACTTC.

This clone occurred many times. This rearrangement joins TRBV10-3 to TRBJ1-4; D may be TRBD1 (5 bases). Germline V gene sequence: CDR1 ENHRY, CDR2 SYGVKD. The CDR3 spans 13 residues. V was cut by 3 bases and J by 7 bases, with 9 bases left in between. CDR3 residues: CAISEGVGEKLFF. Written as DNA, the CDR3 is TGTGCCATCAGTGAAGGGGTTGGTGAAAAACTGTTTTTT.

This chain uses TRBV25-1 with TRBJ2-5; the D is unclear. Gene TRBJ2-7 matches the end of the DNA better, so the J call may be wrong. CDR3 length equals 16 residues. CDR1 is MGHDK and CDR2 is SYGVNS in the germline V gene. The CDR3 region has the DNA TGTGCCAGTCAAAGTGTGGGTCGGCTCGGAGCCTACGAGCAGTACTTC. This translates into CASQSVGRLGAYEQYF.

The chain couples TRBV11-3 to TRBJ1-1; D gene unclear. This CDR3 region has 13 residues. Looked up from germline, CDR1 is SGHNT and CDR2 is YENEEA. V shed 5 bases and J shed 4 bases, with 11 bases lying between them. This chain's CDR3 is CASSLLVGTEAFF. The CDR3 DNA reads TGTGCCAGCAGCCTTCTCGTTGGCACTGAAGCTTTCTTT.

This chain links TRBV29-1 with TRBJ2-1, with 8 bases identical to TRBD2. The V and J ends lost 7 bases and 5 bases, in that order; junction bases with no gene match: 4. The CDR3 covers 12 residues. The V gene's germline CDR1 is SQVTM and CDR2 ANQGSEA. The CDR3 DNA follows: TGCAGCGGGGGGACTAGTAACAATGAGCAGTTCTTC. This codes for CSGGTSNNEQFF.

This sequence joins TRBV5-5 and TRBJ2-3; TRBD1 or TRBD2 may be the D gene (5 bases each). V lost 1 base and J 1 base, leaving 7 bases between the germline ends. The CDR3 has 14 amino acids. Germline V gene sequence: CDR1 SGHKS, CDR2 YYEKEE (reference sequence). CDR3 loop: CASSLLGGTDTQYF. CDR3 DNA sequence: TGTGCCAGCAGCTTGTTGGGGGGCACAGATACGCAGTATTTT.

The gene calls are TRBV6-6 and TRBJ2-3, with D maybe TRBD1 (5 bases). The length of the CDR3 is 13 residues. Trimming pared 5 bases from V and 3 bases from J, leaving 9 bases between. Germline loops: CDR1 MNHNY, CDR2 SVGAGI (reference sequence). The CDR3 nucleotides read TGTGCCAGCAGTAATCAGGGAACAGATACGCAGTATTTT. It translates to CASSNQGTDTQYF.

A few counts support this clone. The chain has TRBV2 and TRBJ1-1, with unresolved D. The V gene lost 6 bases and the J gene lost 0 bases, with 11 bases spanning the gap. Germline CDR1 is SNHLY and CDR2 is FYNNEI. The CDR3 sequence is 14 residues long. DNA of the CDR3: TGTGCCAGCAGAGAGCGGTTCATGAACACTGAAGCTTTCTTT. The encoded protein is CASRERFMNTEAFF.

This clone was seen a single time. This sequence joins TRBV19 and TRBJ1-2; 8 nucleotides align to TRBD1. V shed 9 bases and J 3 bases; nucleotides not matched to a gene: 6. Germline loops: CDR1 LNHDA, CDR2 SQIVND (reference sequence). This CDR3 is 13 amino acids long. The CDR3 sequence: CASRTGYHYGYTF. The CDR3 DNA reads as TGTGCCAGCAGGACAGGGTATCACTATGGCTACACCTTC. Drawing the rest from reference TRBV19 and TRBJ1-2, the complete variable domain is DGGITQSPKYLFRKEGQNVTLSCEQNLNHDAMYWYRQDPGQGLRLIYYSQIVNDFQKGDIAEGYSVSREKKESFPLTVTSAQKNPTAFYLCASRTGYHYGYTFGSGTRLTVV.

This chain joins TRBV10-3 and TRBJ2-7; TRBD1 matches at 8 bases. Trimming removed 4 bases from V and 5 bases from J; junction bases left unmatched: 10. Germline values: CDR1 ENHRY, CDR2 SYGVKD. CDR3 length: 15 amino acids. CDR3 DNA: TGTGCCATCAGTGCCGAACAGGGGGGTAGTCACGAGCAGTACTTC. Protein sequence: CAISAEQGGSHEQYF.

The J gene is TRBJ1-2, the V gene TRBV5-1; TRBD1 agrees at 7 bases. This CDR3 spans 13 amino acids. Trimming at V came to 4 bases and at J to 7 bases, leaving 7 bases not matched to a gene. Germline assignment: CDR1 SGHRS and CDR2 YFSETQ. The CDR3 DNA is TGCGCCAGCAGCGAGGGACAGCCGGGTGGCTACACCTTC. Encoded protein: CASSEGQPGGYTF.

This CDR3 is CASRRAENTGELFF. For the CDR3, the DNA is TGTGCCAGCCGGAGGGCAGAGAACACCGGGGAGCTGTTTTTT. The chain couples TRBV2 to TRBJ2-2; tentative D call: TRBD2 (6 bases). CDR1 is SNHLY, CDR2 FYNNEI, per germline. The CDR3 spans 14 residues. V was pared by 8 bases and J by 1 base, with 11 bases between.

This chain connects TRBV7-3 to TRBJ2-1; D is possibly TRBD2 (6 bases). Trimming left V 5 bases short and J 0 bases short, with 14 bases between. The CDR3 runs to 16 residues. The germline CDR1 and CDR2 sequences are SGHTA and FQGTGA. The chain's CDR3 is CASSNLARSSYNEQFF. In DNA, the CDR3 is TGTGCCAGCAGCAATCTAGCGCGAAGCTCCTACAATGAGCAGTTCTTC. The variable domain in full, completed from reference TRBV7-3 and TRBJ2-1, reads GAGVSQTPSNKVTEKGKYVELRCDPISGHTALYWYRQSLGQGPEFLIYFQGTGAADDSGLPNDRFFAVRPEGSVSTLKIQRTERGDSAVYLCASSNLARSSYNEQFFGPGTRLTVL.

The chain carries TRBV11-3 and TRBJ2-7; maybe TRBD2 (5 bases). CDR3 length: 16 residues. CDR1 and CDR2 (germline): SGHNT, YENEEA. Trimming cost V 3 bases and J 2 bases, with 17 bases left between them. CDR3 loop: CASSFAGNPPTYEQYF. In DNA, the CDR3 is TGTGCCAGCAGCTTCGCCGGGAACCCCCCCACCTACGAGCAGTACTTC. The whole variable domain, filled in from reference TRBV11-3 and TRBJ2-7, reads EAGVVQSPRYKIIEKKQPVAFWCNPISGHNTLYWYLQNLGQGPELLIRYENEEAVDDSQLPKDRFSAERLKGVDSTLKIQPAELGDSAVYLCASSFAGNPPTYEQYFGPGTRLTVT.

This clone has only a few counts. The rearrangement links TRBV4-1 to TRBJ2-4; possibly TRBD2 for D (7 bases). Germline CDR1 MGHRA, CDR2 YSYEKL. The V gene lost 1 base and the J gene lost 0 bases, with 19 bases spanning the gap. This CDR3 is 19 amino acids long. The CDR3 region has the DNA TGCGCCAGCAGCCAAGGCTTATTCGCGGGGGCCCTAGCCAAAAACATTCAGTACTTC. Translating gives CASSQGLFAGALAKNIQYF.

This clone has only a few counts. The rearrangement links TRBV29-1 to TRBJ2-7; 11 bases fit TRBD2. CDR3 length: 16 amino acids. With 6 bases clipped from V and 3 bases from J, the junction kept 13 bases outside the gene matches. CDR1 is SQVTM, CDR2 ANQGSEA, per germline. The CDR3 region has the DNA TGCAGCGTCTCGGGTCTAGCGGGAGGACCCAACTACGAGCAGTACTTC. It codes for CSVSGLAGGPNYEQYF.

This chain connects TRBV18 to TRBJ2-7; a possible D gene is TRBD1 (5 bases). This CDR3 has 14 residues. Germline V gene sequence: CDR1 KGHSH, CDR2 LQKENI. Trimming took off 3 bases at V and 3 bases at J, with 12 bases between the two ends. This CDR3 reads CASSPQGHNYEQYF. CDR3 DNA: TGTGCCAGCTCACCCCAAGGACACAACTACGAGCAGTACTTC.

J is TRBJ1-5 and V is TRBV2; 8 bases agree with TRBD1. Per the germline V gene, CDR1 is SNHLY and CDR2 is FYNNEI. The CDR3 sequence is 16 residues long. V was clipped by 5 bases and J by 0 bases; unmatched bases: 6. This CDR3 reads CASSRDRTYSNQPQHF. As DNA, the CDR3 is TGTGCCAGCAGTCGGGACAGGACTTATAGCAATCAGCCCCAGCATTTT.